A single sample gave rise to the 8 T cell receptor beta chains below, sequenced in a study of T cell repertoires in cytomegalovirus infection. TCRdb itself ran the reads through MiXCR, one entry per CDR3 protein. The table lists 250,000 to 300,000 distinct CDR3 sequences, over 8% of them singletons. Sequencing input: PBMCs. The receptors were gathered from a human donor in good health (CMV status not recorded). Some clones in this sample may be carry-over from other donors' samples.

This sequence joins TRBV5-6 and TRBJ1-4, with 7 bases lining up with TRBD1. The V gene end was trimmed by 4 bases and the J gene end by 4 bases; junction bases not matched to a gene: 4. In germline, CDR1 is SGHDT, CDR2 YYEEEE. The CDR3 contains 14 residues. DNA for the CDR3: TGTGCCAGCAGCCGGGACAGCGATAATGAAAAACTGTTTTTT. Protein sequence: CASSRDSDNEKLFF.

This clonotype has a count of ten or more. The chain joins TRBV7-2 to TRBJ2-1; 7 bases are a match to TRBD1. Germline loops: CDR1 SGHTA, CDR2 FQGNSA. J gave up 5 bases and V 0 bases, and 7 bases lay outside the gene matches. The CDR3 runs to 16 residues. The CDR3 loop is CASSLAWDSYNNEQFF. Written as DNA, the CDR3 is TGTGCCAGCAGCTTAGCGTGGGACAGCTATAACAATGAGCAGTTCTTC.

This clonotype was seen at least ten times. This rearrangement joins TRBV24-1 to TRBJ2-7, with 8 bases matching TRBD1. This CDR3 region has 14 residues. Germline trimming cut 4 bases from V and 4 bases from J; bases unmatched to any gene: 5. Germline assignment: CDR1 KGHDR and CDR2 SFDVKD. CDR3 region: CATSDPGQGYEQYF. Written as DNA, the CDR3 is TGTGCCACCAGTGACCCCGGACAGGGATACGAGCAGTACTTC.

This clonotype showed up many times. V and J are TRBV7-6 and TRBJ2-3; 7 bases fit TRBD2. CDR3 length: 17 residues. Losses at the gene ends were 3 bases for V and 2 bases for J; bases not matched to a gene: 11. Germline CDR1 is SGHVS and CDR2 is FNYEAQ. The CDR3 coding sequence is TGTGCCAGCAGCTTCCGCCCTGGGGAGGGTTCCACAGATACGCAGTATTTT. It is translated as CASSFRPGEGSTDTQYF. The full variable domain, its missing parts supplied by reference TRBV7-6 and TRBJ2-3, is GAGVSQSPRYKVTKRGQDVALRCDPISGHVSLYWYRQALGQGPEFLTYFNYEAQQDKSGLPNDRFSAERPEGSISTLTIQRTEQRDSAMYRCASSFRPGEGSTDTQYFGPGTRLTVL.

This clonotype has at least ten counts. The J gene is TRBJ2-3, the V gene TRBV7-8; D is uncertain. The CDR3 consists of 12 residues. The V end was cut by 3 bases, the J end by 4 bases, with 5 bases between. Germline CDR1 is SGHVS and CDR2 is FQNEAQ. The CDR3 DNA is TGTGCCAGCAGCTTGTCCCCAGATACGCAGTATTTT. Translated, it gives CASSLSPDTQYF.

The CDR3 DNA sequence: TGTGCCAGCAGCACCCAGACTAGACAAGAGCAGTACTTC. Protein sequence: CASSTQTRQEQYF. The V gene is TRBV7-2, the J gene TRBJ2-7, with D perhaps TRBD2 (6 bases). Trimming cost V 5 bases and J 7 bases, with 15 bases left between them. The CDR3 length is 13 residues. CDR1 SGHTA and CDR2 FQGNSA come from the germline V gene. The whole variable domain, filled in from reference TRBV7-2 and TRBJ2-7, reads GAGVSQSPSNKVTEKGKDVELRCDPISGHTALYWYRQSLGQGLEFLIYFQGNSAPDKSGLPSDRFSAERTGGSVSTLTIQRTQQEDSAVYLCASSTQTRQEQYFGPGTRLTVT.

Many counts were recorded for this clonotype. Just one base apart from a much larger clone, this may be a read error. The chain is built from TRBV7-2 and TRBJ2-3; D is unclear. CDR1 and CDR2 (germline): SGHTA, FQGNSA. CDR3 length: 13 residues. V lost 6 bases and J 0 bases, leaving 7 bases between the germline ends. The CDR3 here is CASRPGSTDTQYF. In DNA, the CDR3 is TGTGCCAGCAGACCCGGGAGCACAGATACGCAGTATTTT.

This clonotype was seen repeatedly, ten times or more. V is TRBV19 and J is TRBJ2-2, with TRBD2 identical over 12 bases. Germline V lookup: CDR1 LNHDA, CDR2 SQIVND (reference sequence). Unmatched junction bases numbered 5, after V lost 7 bases and J lost 2 bases. The CDR3 is 16 amino acids. The DNA for the CDR3 is TGTGCCAGTAAGGCGACTAGCGGGGGAAACACCGGGGAGCTGTTTTTT. This sequence encodes CASKATSGGNTGELFF.